The present T cell receptor (beta chain) was sequenced within a study of cytomegalovirus exposure and HLA in healthy donors. Deletions cut 3 bases from V and 6 bases from J, with 17 bases between. Germline V gene data show CDR1 as MRHNA and CDR2 as SNTAGT. The length of the CDR3 is 15 residues. It was with 60 Vbeta and 13 Jbeta primers that the PCR ran. Profiled with immunoSEQ multiplex PCR; TCRdb holds only in-frame clones, not every one. The sample holds about 130,000 clones, 74% seen once. Regarding the study as a whole: Owing to their indistinguishability, certain V segments, notably TRBV6-2 and TRBV6-3, were excluded. Specific recognition of CMV antigens was confirmed in vitro for a few chains (all CMV-associated).

In the case of this clone: What it recognizes is unknown.

The specimen sequenced was PBMCs. The clonotype was recovered from a man in his forties or fifties in good health and CMV-seropositive. The chain couples TRBV6-4 to TRBJ1-1; D unclear. The CDR3 is CASSEEAGLLPEAFF. CDR3 coding DNA: TGTGCCAGCAGTGAGGAGGCTGGACTCCTCCCTGAAGCTTTCTTT.